This TCR beta chain was documented in a study of OX40 agonist ivuxolimab in advanced cancers. The wider study: Partial responses were achieved by three patients, of whom one had hepatocellular carcinoma and two had cutaneous melanoma.

Study-wide points: Low levels of normalized T-cell clonal expansion also appeared in some nonresponders. The study observed clonal expansion of CD4+ and CD8+ blood T cells by week 6 at 0.1 to 3.0 mg/kg.

This CDR3 is 16 amino acids long. V was clipped by 2 bases and J by 0 bases; unmatched bases: 4. The germline V gene encodes CDR1 MNHEY and CDR2 SVGAGI. A history of autoimmune disease or systemic immunosuppression excluded patients. For this clone: Its antigen is unidentified.

Repertoires were generated with immunoSEQ multiplex PCR, while TCRdb's copy carries only in-frame clones and drops some. The sample shows roughly 70,000 clones, approximately 90% of them seen only once. This chain joins TRBV6-5 and TRBJ2-7; 10 bases are shared with TRBD2. This clonotype was sampled from an adult with an advanced solid tumor such as melanoma, head and neck, liver or kidney cancer. The material was CD4+ or CD8+ T cells sorted from blood, obtained in a trial of the OX40 agonist ivuxolimab. The CDR3 nucleotides are TGTGCCAGCAGTTACAGGTGGACTAGCGGCTCCTACGAGCAGTACTTC. Amino acid sequence: CASSYRWTSGSYEQYF.